There are many counts of the clone carrying this T cell receptor beta chain. Its antigen is unknown. This entry belongs to a study of CD8 T cells in ankylosing spondylitis. Findings of the study overall: A motif of eight highly homologous TCR beta variants was seen as apparently characteristic of ankylosing spondylitis blood. Disease-linked clones bore a CD8+ phenotype and were relatively rare in peripheral blood.

It was by quantitative 5'-RACE with molecular barcodes that TCR beta libraries were made. MiXCR, applied by TCRdb to the 5' RACE reads, yields one record per CDR3 protein. Of 250,000 to 350,000 distinct CDR3 sequences listed, more than 20% are singletons. V was trimmed by 1 base and J by 1 base, leaving 6 bases between them. Looked up from germline, CDR1 is DFQATT and CDR2 is SNEGSKA (reference sequence). This CDR3 spans 13 amino acids. The rearrangement links TRBV20-1 to TRBJ2-3, with D uncertain. The receptor was derived from a female donor with ankylosing spondylitis or in good health (not recorded which). The sample was blood, either unsorted or a sorted T cell fraction (not recorded which). The CDR3 coding sequence is TGCAGTGCTAGAGGTGGTGGCACAGATACGCAGTATTTT. It encodes CSARGGGTDTQYF.